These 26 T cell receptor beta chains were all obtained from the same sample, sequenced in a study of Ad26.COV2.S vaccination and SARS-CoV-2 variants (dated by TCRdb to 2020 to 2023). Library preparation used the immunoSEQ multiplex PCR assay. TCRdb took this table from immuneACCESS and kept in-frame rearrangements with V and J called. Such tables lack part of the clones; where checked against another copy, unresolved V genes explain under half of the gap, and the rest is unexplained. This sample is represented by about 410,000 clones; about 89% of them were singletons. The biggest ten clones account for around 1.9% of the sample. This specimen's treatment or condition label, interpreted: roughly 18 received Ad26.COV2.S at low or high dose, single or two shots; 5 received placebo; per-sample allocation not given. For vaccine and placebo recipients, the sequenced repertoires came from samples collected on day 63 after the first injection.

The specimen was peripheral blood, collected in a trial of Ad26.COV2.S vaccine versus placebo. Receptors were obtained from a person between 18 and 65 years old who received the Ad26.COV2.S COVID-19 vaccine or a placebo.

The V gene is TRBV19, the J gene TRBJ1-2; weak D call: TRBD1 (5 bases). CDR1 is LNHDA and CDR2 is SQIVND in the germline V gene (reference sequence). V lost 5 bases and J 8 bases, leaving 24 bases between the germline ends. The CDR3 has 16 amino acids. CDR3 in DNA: TGTGCCAGTAGTTCGTTGCCCTACAGGATTCATGAGGGCTACACCTTC. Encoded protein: CASSSLPYRIHEGYTF.

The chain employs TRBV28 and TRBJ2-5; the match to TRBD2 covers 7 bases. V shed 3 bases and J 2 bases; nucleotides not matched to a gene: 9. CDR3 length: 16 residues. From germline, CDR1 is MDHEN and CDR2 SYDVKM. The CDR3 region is CASSFPWTSRQETQYF. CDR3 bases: TGTGCCAGCAGTTTCCCTTGGACTAGTAGGCAAGAGACCCAGTACTTC. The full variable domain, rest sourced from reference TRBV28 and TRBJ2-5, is DVKVTQSSRYLVKRTGEKVFLECVQDMDHENMFWYRQDPGLGLRLIYFSYDVKMKEKGDIPEGYSVSREKKERFSLILESASTNQTSMYLCASSFPWTSRQETQYFGPGTRLLVL.

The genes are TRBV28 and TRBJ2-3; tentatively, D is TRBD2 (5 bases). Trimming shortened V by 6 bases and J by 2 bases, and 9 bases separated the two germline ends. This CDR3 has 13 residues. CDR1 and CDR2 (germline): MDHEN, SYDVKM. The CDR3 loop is CASSRGNTDTQYF. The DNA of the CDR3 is TGTGCCAGCAGCCGGGGAAACACAGATACGCAGTATTTT.

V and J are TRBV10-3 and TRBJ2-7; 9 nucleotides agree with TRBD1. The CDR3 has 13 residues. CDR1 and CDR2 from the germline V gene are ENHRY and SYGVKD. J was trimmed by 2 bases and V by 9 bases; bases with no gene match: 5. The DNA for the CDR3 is TGTGCCATACGACAGGGGGGAGCCTACGAGCAGTACTTC. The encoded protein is CAIRQGGAYEQYF.

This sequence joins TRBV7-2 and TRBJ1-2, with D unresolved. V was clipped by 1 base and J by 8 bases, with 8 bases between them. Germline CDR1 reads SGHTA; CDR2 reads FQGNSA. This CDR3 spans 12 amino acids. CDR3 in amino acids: CASSLGRAGYTF. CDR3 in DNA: TGTGCCAGCAGCTTAGGCCGAGCGGGCTACACCTTC. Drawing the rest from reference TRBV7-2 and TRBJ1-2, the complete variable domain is GAGVSQSPSNKVTEKGKDVELRCDPISGHTALYWYRQSLGQGLEFLIYFQGNSAPDKSGLPSDRFSAERTGGSVSTLTIQRTQQEDSAVYLCASSLGRAGYTFGSGTRLTVV.

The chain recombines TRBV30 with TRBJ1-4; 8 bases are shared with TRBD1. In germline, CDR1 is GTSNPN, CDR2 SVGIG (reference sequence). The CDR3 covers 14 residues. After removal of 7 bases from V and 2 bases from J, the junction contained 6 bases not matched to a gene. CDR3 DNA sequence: TGTGCCTTGAGCAACAGGGGGACTAATGAAAAACTGTTTTTT. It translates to CALSNRGTNEKLFF.

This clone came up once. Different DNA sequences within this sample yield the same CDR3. CDR3 sequence reads: CSARGGGEQYF. In DNA form, the CDR3 reads TGCAGTGCTAGAGGAGGTGGCGAGCAGTACTTC. The chain has TRBV20-1 and TRBJ2-7; no clear D. V was cut by 1 base and J by 6 bases, with 7 bases left in between. From germline, CDR1 is DFQATT and CDR2 SNEGSKA (reference sequence). There are 11 residues in the CDR3.

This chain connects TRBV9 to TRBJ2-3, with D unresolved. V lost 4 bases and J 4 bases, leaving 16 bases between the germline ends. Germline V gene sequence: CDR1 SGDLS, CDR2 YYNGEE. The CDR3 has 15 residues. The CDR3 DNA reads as TGTGCCAGCAGCCTCCGGCCCACCAAAGCAGATACGCAGTATTTT. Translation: CASSLRPTKADTQYF.

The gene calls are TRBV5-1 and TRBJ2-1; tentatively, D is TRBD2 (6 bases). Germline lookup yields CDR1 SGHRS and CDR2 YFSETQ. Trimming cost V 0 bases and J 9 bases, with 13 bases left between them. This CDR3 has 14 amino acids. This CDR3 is CASSLDGRGVEQFF. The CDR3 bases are TGCGCCAGCAGCTTGGACGGGAGAGGTGTTGAGCAGTTCTTC.

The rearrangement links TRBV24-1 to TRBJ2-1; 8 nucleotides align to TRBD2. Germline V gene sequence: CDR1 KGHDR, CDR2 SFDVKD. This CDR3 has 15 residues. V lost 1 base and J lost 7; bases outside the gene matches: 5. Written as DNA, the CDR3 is TGTGCCACCAGTGATTTTGCGGGAGGTGGAAATGAGCAGTTCTTC. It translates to CATSDFAGGGNEQFF.

CDR3: CASSVGPDRDRGVGGELFF. DNA for the CDR3: TGTGCCAGCAGCGTAGGCCCCGACCGGGACAGGGGCGTGGGCGGGGAGCTGTTTTTT. The chain carries TRBV9 and TRBJ2-2; TRBD1 aligns across 10 bases. J gave up 7 bases and V 0 bases, and 15 bases lay outside the gene matches. The CDR3 is 19 amino acids. Germline V gene sequence: CDR1 SGDLS, CDR2 YYNGEE.

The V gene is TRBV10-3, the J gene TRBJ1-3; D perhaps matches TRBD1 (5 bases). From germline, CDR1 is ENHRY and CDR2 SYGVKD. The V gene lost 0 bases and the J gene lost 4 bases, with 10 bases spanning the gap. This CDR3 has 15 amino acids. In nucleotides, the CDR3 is TGTGCCATCAGTGAGTCTGGGGGATTCGGAAACACCATATATTTT. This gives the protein CAISESGGFGNTIYF.

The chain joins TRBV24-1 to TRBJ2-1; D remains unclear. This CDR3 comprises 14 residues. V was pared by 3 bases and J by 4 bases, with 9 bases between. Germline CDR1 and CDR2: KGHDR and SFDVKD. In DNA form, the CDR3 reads TGTGCCACCAGTGATCCGTTGGGTTACAATGAGCAGTTCTTC. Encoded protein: CATSDPLGYNEQFF.

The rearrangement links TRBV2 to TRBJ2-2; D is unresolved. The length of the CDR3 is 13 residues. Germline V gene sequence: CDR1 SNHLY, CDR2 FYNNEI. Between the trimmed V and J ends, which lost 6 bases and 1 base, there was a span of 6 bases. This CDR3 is CASRSGNTGELFF. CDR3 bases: TGTGCCAGCAGGTCGGGGAACACCGGGGAGCTGTTTTTT. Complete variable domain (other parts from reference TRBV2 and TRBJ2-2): EPEVTQTPSHQVTQMGQEVILRCVPISNHLYFYWYRQILGQKVEFLVSFYNNEISEKSEIFDDQFSVERPDGSNFTLKIRSTKLEDSAMYFCASRSGNTGELFFGEGSRLTVL.

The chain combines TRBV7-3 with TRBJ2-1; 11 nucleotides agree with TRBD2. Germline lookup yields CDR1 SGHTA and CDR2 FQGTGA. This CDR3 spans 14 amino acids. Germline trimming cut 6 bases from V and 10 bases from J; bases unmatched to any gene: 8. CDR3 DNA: TGTGCCAGCAGTTCCATAGCGGGAGGGGGAGAGCAGTTCTTC. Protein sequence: CASSSIAGGGEQFF.

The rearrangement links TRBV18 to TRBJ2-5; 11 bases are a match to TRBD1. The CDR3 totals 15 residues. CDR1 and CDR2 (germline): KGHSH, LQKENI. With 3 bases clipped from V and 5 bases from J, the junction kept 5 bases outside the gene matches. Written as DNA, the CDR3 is TGTGCCAGCTCACCGGACAGGGGGCCGAGTGAGACCCAGTACTTC. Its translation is CASSPDRGPSETQYF. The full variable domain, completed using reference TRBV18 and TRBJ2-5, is NAGVMQNPRHLVRRRGQEARLRCSPMKGHSHVYWYRQLPEEGLKFMVYLQKENIIDESGMPKERFSAEFPKEGPSILRIQQVVRGDSAAYFCASSPDRGPSETQYFGPGTRLLVL.

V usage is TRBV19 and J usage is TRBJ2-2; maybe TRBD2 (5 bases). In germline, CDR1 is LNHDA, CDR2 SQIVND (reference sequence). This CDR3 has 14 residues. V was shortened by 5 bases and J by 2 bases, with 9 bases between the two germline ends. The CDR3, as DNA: TGTGCCAGTAGTGGGAGCTCTAACACCGGGGAGCTGTTTTTT. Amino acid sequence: CASSGSSNTGELFF.

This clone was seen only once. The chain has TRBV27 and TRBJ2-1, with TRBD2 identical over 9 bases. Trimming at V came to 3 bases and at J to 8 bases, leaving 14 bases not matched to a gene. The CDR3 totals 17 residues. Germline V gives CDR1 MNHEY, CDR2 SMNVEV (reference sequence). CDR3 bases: TGTGCCAGCAGTTTCCAGAGCCGGGGACTAGCTCCCCATGAGCAGTTCTTC. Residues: CASSFQSRGLAPHEQFF.

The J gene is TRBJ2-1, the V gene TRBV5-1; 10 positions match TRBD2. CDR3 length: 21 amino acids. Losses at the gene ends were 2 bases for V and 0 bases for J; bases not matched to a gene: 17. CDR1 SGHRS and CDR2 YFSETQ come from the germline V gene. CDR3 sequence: CASSFGQWVAGGPSSYNEQFF. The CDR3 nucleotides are TGCGCCAGCAGCTTTGGCCAGTGGGTAGCGGGAGGACCGAGCTCCTACAATGAGCAGTTCTTC.

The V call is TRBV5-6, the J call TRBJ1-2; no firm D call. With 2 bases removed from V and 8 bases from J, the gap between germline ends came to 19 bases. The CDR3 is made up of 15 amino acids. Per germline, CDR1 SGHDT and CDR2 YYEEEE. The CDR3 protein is CASSFRAGPNRGYTF. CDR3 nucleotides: TGTGCCAGCAGCTTTCGTGCAGGCCCCAATAGGGGCTACACCTTC.

The CDR3 coding sequence is TGTGCCAGCAGCTTAGGGTTGTCCCTAGGCTCCTACGAGCAGTACTTC. This codes for CASSLGLSLGSYEQYF. This chain connects TRBV7-2 to TRBJ2-7; D ambiguous. The CDR3 runs 16 residues. CDR1 is SGHTA, CDR2 FQGNSA, per germline. V gave up 1 base and J gave up 0 bases, with 13 bases separating them.

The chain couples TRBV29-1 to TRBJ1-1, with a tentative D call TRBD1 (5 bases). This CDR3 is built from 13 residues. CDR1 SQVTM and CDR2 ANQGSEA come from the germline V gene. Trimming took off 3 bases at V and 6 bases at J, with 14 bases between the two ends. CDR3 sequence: CSVDSGPTSEAFF. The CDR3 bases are TGCAGCGTTGACTCAGGGCCTACTTCTGAAGCTTTCTTT.

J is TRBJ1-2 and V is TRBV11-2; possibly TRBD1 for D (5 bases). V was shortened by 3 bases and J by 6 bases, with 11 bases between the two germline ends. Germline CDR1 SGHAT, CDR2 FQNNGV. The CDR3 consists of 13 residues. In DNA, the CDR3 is TGTGCCAGCAGCTTCGGGCAGGGACATGGCTACACCTTC. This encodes CASSFGQGHGYTF.

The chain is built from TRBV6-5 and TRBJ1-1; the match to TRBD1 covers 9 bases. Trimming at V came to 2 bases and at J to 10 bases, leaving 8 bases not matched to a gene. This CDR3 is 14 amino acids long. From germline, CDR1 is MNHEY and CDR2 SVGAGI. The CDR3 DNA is TGTGCCAGCAGTTACCTACAGGGGGCTGGCGGAGCTTTCTTT. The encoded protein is CASSYLQGAGGAFF.

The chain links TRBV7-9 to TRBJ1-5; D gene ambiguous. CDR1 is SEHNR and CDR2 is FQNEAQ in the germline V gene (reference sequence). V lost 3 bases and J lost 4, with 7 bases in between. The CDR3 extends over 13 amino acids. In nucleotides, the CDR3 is TGTGCCAGCAGCTTTTCTCAGAATCAGCCCCAGCATTTT. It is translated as CASSFSQNQPQHF.

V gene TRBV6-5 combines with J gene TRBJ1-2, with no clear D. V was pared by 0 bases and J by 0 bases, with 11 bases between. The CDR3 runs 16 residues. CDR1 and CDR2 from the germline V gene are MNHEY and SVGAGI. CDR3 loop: CASSYSNRLTNYGYTF. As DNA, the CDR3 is TGTGCCAGCAGTTACTCGAACAGACTGACTAACTATGGCTACACCTTC.